This entry lists 21 T cell receptor beta chains sequenced from one sample in a study of blood T cell repertoires in COVID-19. Sequencing was performed with immunoSEQ multiplex PCR; in TCRdb, only in-frame clones are kept and a portion is missing. The data show 200,000 to 250,000 clones, 75% to 95% seen once. The sequenced sample consisted of PBMCs or T cells enriched from blood (not recorded which). The source is a woman between 18 and 29 years old who had recovered from COVID-19.

V and J are TRBV7-9 and TRBJ2-5; the D is unclear. V was shortened by 5 bases and J by 5 bases, with 12 bases between the two germline ends. Germline CDR1 SEHNR, CDR2 FQNEAQ (reference sequence). The CDR3 length is 13 residues. The CDR3 DNA reads as TGTGCCAGCAGCCCAACCGGCGGCGAGACCCAGTACTTC. Its translation: CASSPTGGETQYF.

This rearrangement joins TRBV6-5 to TRBJ1-4, with D maybe TRBD1 (6 bases). Germline CDR1 MNHEY, CDR2 SVGAGI. There are 14 residues in the CDR3. Trimming shortened V by 6 bases and J by 10 bases, and 18 bases separated the two germline ends. In DNA, the CDR3 is TGTGCCAGCAGGCCCCCGGGACATTCGGTAAAACTGTTTTTT. Translated: CASRPPGHSVKLFF.

This chain uses TRBV5-4 with TRBJ1-5; D call uncertain. Germline V gene sequence: CDR1 SGHNT, CDR2 YYREEE (reference sequence). V gave up 2 bases and J gave up 8 bases, with 11 bases separating them. This CDR3 has 13 amino acids. CDR3 region: CASSFGVGKPQHF. The CDR3 coding sequence is TGTGCCAGCAGCTTCGGGGTGGGTAAGCCCCAGCATTTT.

The V gene is TRBV28, the J gene TRBJ1-5; perhaps TRBD1 as D (5 bases). V was clipped by 5 bases and J by 5 bases, with 13 bases between them. The length of the CDR3 is 14 residues. From germline, CDR1 is MDHEN and CDR2 SYDVKM. The CDR3 here is CASSPLTGYQPQHF. DNA for the CDR3: TGTGCCAGCAGTCCCCTAACAGGATATCAGCCCCAGCATTTT.

The genes are TRBV27 and TRBJ2-3, with D possibly being TRBD2 (6 bases). Trimming took off 4 bases at V and 3 bases at J, with 14 bases between the two ends. The CDR3 is 15 residues long. Per the germline V gene, CDR1 is MNHEY and CDR2 is SMNVEV (reference sequence). This CDR3 is CASSSEGRLTDTQYF. The CDR3 DNA reads as TGTGCCAGCAGTTCGGAGGGGAGACTAACAGATACGCAGTATTTT.

The chain joins TRBV2 to TRBJ2-3; 7 positions match TRBD2. The germline V gene has CDR1 SNHLY and CDR2 FYNNEI. The CDR3 has 15 residues. The V gene end was trimmed by 1 base and the J gene end by 3 bases; junction bases not matched to a gene: 4. The CDR3 loop reads CASSEVGGRTDTQYF. The CDR3 nucleotides read TGTGCCAGCAGTGAAGTCGGCGGGAGAACAGATACGCAGTATTTT.

This clone was found a few times. The chain is built from TRBV6-5 and TRBJ1-3; 9 nucleotides align to TRBD1. V lost 5 bases, J lost 4 bases, and 3 bases stayed unmatched. CDR3 length: 14 residues. Germline CDR1 is MNHEY and CDR2 is SVGAGI. The CDR3 is CASSTGGAGNTIYF. The CDR3 region has the DNA TGTGCCAGCAGTACAGGGGGCGCCGGAAACACCATATATTTT.

A single count supports this clone. V gene TRBV19 combines with J gene TRBJ1-5, with TRBD1 as a possible D gene (6 bases). Germline V gene sequence: CDR1 LNHDA, CDR2 SQIVND (reference sequence). Trimming pared 5 bases from V and 5 bases from J, leaving 10 bases between. The CDR3 sequence is 13 residues long. DNA of the CDR3: TGTGCCAGTAGTGGGGGCCAATATCAGCCCCAGCATTTT. Translated, it gives CASSGGQYQPQHF.

The chain recombines TRBV2 with TRBJ1-2; 8 bases match TRBD1. The germline V gene has CDR1 SNHLY and CDR2 FYNNEI. The CDR3 is 15 amino acids. Unmatched junction bases numbered 4, after V lost 4 bases and J lost 0 bases. CDR3 coding DNA: TGTGCCAGCAGTGTGACAGGGGTAACTAACTATGGCTACACCTTC. As protein: CASSVTGVTNYGYTF.

V and J are TRBV18 and TRBJ2-2; 8 positions match TRBD2. The CDR3 is 16 residues long. Germline lookup yields CDR1 KGHSH and CDR2 LQKENI. V lost 3 bases to trimming and J lost 6 bases; unmatched junction nucleotides: 9. CDR3 region: CASSPISGRVAGELFF. CDR3 nucleotides: TGTGCCAGCTCACCGATTTCCGGGAGGGTGGCCGGGGAGCTGTTTTTT.

Turning to this clone: The junction differs from germline at one of its ends, possibly a read error. CDR3 protein: CASSQRGLSGISHNEQFF. As DNA, the CDR3 is TGTGCCAGCAGCCAACGAGGGTTAAGCGGGATCTCCCACAATGAGCAGTTCTTC. V usage is TRBV3-1 (or the pseudogene TRBV3-2) and J usage is TRBJ2-1; TRBD2 agrees at 7 bases. The CDR3 covers 18 residues. Germline V gene lookup returns CDR1 LGHDT and CDR2 YNNKEL (reference sequence).

The rearrangement links TRBV6-5 to TRBJ1-5; D is possibly TRBD1 (6 bases). The CDR3 has 15 residues. V shed 7 bases and J shed 3 bases, with 16 bases lying between them. From germline, CDR1 is MNHEY and CDR2 SVGAGI. CDR3 in DNA: TGTGCCAGCACCAACTGGCAGGGGAACAATCAGCCCCAGCATTTT. Its translation: CASTNWQGNNQPQHF.

The V and J genes are TRBV18 and TRBJ1-1; possibly TRBD1 for D (6 bases). Germline V gene lookup returns CDR1 KGHSH and CDR2 LQKENI. Trimming cost V 4 bases and J 1 base, with 13 bases left between them. The CDR3 is 15 residues long. CDR3 sequence reads: CASSLETGENTEAFF. CDR3 in DNA: TGTGCCAGCTCACTTGAGACAGGAGAGAACACTGAAGCTTTCTTT.

The chain combines TRBV7-3 with TRBJ2-1; 8 bases are a match to TRBD2. CDR1 and CDR2 from the germline V gene are SGHTA and FQGTGA. The CDR3 loop spans 17 amino acids. Trimming removed 8 bases from V and 2 bases from J; junction bases left unmatched: 14. The CDR3 DNA reads TGTGCCAGCTCCCCCGCCCCTCGGGAGGGAACCTACAATGAGCAGTTCTTC. This codes for CASSPAPREGTYNEQFF.

This chain joins TRBV19 and TRBJ2-7, with TRBD1 matching over 10 bases. The CDR3 has 15 amino acids. CDR1 and CDR2 from the germline V gene are LNHDA and SQIVND (reference sequence). Trimming removed 7 bases from V and 1 base from J; junction bases left unmatched: 7. The CDR3 sequence is CASKDGQGVSYEQYF. The DNA for the CDR3 is TGTGCCAGTAAGGATGGACAGGGGGTATCCTACGAGCAGTACTTC.

The rearrangement uses TRBV5-8 and TRBJ1-5, with D perhaps matching TRBD1 (6 bases). The CDR3 runs to 17 residues. Germline lookup yields CDR1 SGHTS and CDR2 YDEGEE. The germline V and J ends were trimmed by 1 base and 0 bases, with 14 bases remaining between them. Here the CDR3 reads CASSLWQGRDSNQPQHF. In nucleotides, the CDR3 is TGTGCCAGCAGCTTGTGGCAGGGGAGGGATAGCAATCAGCCCCAGCATTTT.

J is TRBJ1-2 and V is TRBV5-4, with 10 bases lining up with TRBD1. This CDR3 has 14 amino acids. The trim removed 4 bases at V and 8 bases at J, leaving 8 bases unmatched. Germline V gene sequence: CDR1 SGHNT, CDR2 YYREEE (reference sequence). The chain's CDR3 is CASSQRQGAQGYTF. The CDR3 region has the DNA TGTGCCAGCAGCCAGCGACAGGGGGCGCAAGGCTACACCTTC.

This clone came up once. The CDR3 sequence is CASSPQRSSGRNTIYF. CDR3 sequence (DNA): TGTGCCAGCAGTCCCCAACGATCGTCAGGGAGGAACACCATATATTTT. This rearrangement joins TRBV27 to TRBJ1-3, with D possibly TRBD1 on 5 matching bases. Trimming removed 5 bases at V and 7 bases at J, with 21 bases between. CDR1 and CDR2 (germline): MNHEY, SMNVEV (reference sequence). This CDR3 spans 16 amino acids.

This chain uses TRBV6-2 or TRBV6-3 with TRBJ2-7, with TRBD2 identical over 8 bases. The CDR3 extends over 16 amino acids. Unmatched junction bases numbered 9, after V lost 5 bases and J lost 0 bases. Germline CDR1 MNHEY, CDR2 SVGEGT. CDR3 sequence reads: CASSPITSGSSYEQYF. The CDR3 DNA sequence: TGTGCCAGCAGTCCCATCACTAGCGGAAGCTCCTACGAGCAGTACTTC.

This clone was counted only a few times. V usage is TRBV3-1 (or the pseudogene TRBV3-2) and J usage is TRBJ2-7; 7 bases agree with TRBD2. V was pared by 4 bases and J by 3 bases, with 9 bases of the junction left unmatched. The CDR3 spans 15 residues. Germline V lookup: CDR1 LGHDT, CDR2 YNNKEL (reference sequence). Here the CDR3 reads CASSPRASGIYEQYF. DNA of the CDR3: TGTGCCAGCAGCCCACGGGCTAGCGGAATCTACGAGCAGTACTTC.

V gene TRBV19 combines with J gene TRBJ2-7; TRBD1 matches 10 bases. V gave up 5 bases and J gave up 2 bases; unmatched junction bases: 9. CDR3 length equals 16 residues. Germline CDR1 reads LNHDA; CDR2 reads SQIVND (reference sequence). CDR3 sequence reads: CASSETGGSGAYEQYF. Written as DNA, the CDR3 is TGTGCCAGTAGTGAGACAGGGGGCTCCGGTGCCTACGAGCAGTACTTC.